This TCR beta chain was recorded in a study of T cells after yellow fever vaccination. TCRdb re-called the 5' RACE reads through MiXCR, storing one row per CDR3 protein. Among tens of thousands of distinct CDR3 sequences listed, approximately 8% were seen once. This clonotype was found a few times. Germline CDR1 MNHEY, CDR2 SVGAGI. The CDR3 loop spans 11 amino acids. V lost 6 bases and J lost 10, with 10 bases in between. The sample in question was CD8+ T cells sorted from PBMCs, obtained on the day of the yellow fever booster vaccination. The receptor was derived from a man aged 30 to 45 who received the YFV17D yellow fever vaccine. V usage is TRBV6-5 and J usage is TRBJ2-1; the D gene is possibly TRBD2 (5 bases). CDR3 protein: CASRTLAEQFF. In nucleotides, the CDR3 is TGTGCCAGCAGAACGTTAGCGGAGCAGTTCTTC.